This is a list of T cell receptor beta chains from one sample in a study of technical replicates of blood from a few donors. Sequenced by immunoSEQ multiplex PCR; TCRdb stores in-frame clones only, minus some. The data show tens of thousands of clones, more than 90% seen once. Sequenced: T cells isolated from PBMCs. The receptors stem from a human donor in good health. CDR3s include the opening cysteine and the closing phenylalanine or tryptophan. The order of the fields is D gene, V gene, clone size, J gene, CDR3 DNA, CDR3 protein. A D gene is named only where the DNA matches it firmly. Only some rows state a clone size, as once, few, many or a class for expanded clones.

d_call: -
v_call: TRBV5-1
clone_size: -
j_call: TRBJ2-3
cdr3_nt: TGCGCCAGCAGCTTGGGCGGGGTGAGCACAGATACGCAGTATTTT
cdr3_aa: CASSLGGVSTDTQYF

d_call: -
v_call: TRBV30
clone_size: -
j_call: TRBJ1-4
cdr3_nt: TGTGCCTGGAGTAACTACCCAGGGAAACTGTTTTTT
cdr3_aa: CAWSNYPGKLFF

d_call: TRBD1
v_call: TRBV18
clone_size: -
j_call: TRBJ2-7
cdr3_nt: TGTGCCAGCTCACCAGAGGCAGGGGGTTGGAATGAGCAGTACTTC
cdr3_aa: CASSPEAGGWNEQYF

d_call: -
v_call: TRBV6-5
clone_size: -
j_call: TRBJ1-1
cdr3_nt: TGTGCCAGCAGTTTCGCGGTCGCCAACACTGAAGCTTTCTTT
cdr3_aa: CASSFAVANTEAFF

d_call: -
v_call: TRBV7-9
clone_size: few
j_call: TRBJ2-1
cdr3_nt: TGTGCCAGCAGCTTGGGAAATGGGACAATGGCTTACAATGAGCAGTTCTTC
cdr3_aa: CASSLGNGTMAYNEQFF

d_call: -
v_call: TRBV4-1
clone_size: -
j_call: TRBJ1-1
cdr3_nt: TGCGCCAGCAGCCAAGGCAACAGGGCGACCACTGAAGCTTTCTTT
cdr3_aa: CASSQGNRATTEAFF

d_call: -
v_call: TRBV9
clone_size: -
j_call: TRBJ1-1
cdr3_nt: TGTGCCAGCAGCGTAGCGGGAGAGATGAACACTGAAGCTTTCTTT
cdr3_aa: CASSVAGEMNTEAFF

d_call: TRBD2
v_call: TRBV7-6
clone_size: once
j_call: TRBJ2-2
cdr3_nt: TGTGCCAGCAGCTCAAGCGGGAGGAACACCGGGGAGCTGTTTTTT
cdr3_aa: CASSSSGRNTGELFF

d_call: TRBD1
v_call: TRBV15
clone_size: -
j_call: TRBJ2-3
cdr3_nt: TGTGCCACCAGCAGACAGGGGGCCACAGATACGCAGTATTTT
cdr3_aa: CATSRQGATDTQYF

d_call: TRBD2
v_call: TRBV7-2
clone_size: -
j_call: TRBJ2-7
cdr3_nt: TGTGCCAGCGCGGGGGTCTCCTACGAGCAGTACTTC
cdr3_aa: CASAGVSYEQYF

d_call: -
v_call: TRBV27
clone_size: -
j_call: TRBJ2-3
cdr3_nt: TGTGCCAGCAGTTTGGCAGGGATATCAGATACGCAGTATTTT
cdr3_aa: CASSLAGISDTQYF

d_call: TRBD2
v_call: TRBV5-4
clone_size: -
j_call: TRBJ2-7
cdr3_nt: TGTGCCAGCAGCTCGGGACTAGCGGGGCTCTCCTACGAGCAGTACTTC
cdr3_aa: CASSSGLAGLSYEQYF

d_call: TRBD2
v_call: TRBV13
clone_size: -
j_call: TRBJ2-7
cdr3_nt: TGTGCCAGCAGCCGGGACTATTCCGAGCAGTACTTC
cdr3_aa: CASSRDYSEQYF

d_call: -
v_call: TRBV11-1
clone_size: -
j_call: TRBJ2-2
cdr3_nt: TGTGCCAGCAGGGGCGCTACGGAGCTGTTTTTT
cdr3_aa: CASRGATELFF

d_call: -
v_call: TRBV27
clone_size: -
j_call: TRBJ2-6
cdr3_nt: TGTGCCAGCAGTTTCCTCTCTGGGGCCAACGTCCTGACTTTC
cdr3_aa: CASSFLSGANVLTF

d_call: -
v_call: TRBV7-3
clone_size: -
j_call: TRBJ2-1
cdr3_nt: TGTGCCAGCAGCTTAAACCCGGGACACTCATACAATGAGCAGTTCTTC
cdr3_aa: CASSLNPGHSYNEQFF

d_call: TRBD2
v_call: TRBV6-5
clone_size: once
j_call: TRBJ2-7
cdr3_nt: TGTGCCAGCAGTTACATAGCGGGGAACGAGCAGTACTTC
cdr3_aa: CASSYIAGNEQYF

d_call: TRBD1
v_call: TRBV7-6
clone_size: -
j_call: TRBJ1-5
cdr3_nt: TGTGCCAGCAGCTTAGCGGACAGGGTATTTAAGTTTGGCAATCAGCCCCAGCATTTT
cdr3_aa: CASSLADRVFKFGNQPQHF

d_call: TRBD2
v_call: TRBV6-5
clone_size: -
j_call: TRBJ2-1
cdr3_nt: TGTGCCAGCAGCAATAGCGGGAGTTCCTACAATGAGCAGTTCTTC
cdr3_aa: CASSNSGSSYNEQFF

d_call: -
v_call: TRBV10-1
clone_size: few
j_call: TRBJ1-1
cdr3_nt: TGCGCCGACCTGGGAGGGGAGGGTAGCACTGAAGCTTTCTTT
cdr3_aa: CADLGGEGSTEAFF

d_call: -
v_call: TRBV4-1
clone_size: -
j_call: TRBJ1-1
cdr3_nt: TGCGCCAGCAGCCAAGAGGGGCGCACTGAAGCTTTCTTT
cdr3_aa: CASSQEGRTEAFF

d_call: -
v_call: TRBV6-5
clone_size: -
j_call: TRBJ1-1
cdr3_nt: TGTGCCAGCAGTTACTCGGTACAGGGTGGTGAAGCTTTCTTT
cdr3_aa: CASSYSVQGGEAFF

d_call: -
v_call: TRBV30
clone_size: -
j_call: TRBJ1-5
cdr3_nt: TGTGCCTGGAGTCGAGGGAGCCCAAATCAGCCCCAGCATTTT
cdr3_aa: CAWSRGSPNQPQHF

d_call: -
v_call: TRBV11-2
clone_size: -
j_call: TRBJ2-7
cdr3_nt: TGTGCCAGCAGTCCACAGGGACCCTACTACTACGAGCAGTACTTC
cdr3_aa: CASSPQGPYYYEQYF

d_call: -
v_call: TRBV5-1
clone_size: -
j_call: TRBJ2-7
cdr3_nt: TGCGCCAGCAGCTTGGTGTACAGGGCTAACTCCGAGCAGTACTTC
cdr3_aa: CASSLVYRANSEQYF

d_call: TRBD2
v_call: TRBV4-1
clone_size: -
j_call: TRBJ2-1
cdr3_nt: TGCGCCAGCAGCCGAGGGGGGCTAGCGGGGGTGTACAATGAGCAGTTCTTC
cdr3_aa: CASSRGGLAGVYNEQFF

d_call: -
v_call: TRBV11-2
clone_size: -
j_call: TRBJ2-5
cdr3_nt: TGTGCCAGCAGCCCACAGAGTAGTCACCAAGAGACCCAGTACTTC
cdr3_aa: CASSPQSSHQETQYF